What follows are 21 T cell receptor beta chains derived from one specimen sequenced in a study of T cells of healthy individuals. Via MiXCR, TCRdb re-called the 5' RACE reads, giving one row per CDR3 protein. The sample includes some 69,000 distinct CDR3 sequences, 15% to 20% of them seen just once. These receptors all come from a human donor in good health.

This clonotype was recorded at least ten times. The V call is TRBV20-1, the J call TRBJ2-1; TRBD2 agrees at 11 bases. The CDR3 totals 18 residues. Germline CDR1 and CDR2: DFQATT and SNEGSKA (reference sequence). With V trimmed by 6 bases and J by 10 bases, 23 bases remained unmatched. CDR3 region: CSALSRGRKTSGSREQFF. The CDR3 bases are TGCAGTGCCCTATCTAGGGGGCGCAAAACTAGCGGGAGTCGAGAGCAGTTCTTC.

V and J are TRBV12-3 or TRBV12-4 and TRBJ1-5; a possible D gene is TRBD1 (5 bases). There are 14 residues in the CDR3. Trimming left V 6 bases short and J 7 bases short, with 16 bases between. CDR3 in DNA: TGTGCCAGCAGCCGGCGGGACCCCGGGCAGCCCCAGCATTTT. Its translation: CASSRRDPGQPQHF.

This chain links TRBV7-2 with TRBJ1-2, with 8 bases matching TRBD1. The germline CDR1 and CDR2 sequences are SGHTA and FQGNSA. Trimming removed 0 bases from V and 7 bases from J; junction bases left unmatched: 7. The CDR3 extends over 15 amino acids. DNA of the CDR3: TGTGCCAGCAGCTTAGCGTGGCAGGGGGCCATTGGCTACACCTTC. It translates to CASSLAWQGAIGYTF. Combining the CDR3 with reference TRBV7-2 and TRBJ1-2 gives the whole variable domain GAGVSQSPSNKVTEKGKDVELRCDPISGHTALYWYRQSLGQGLEFLIYFQGNSAPDKSGLPSDRFSAERTGGSVSTLTIQRTQQEDSAVYLCASSLAWQGAIGYTFGSGTRLTVV.

This clonotype was recorded many times. The chain joins TRBV5-1 to TRBJ2-5; 7 bases map to TRBD1. The CDR3 has 15 amino acids. Per the germline V gene, CDR1 is SGHRS and CDR2 is YFSETQ. Losses at the gene ends were 1 base for V and 5 bases for J; bases not matched to a gene: 8. The CDR3 nucleotides read TGCGCCAGCAGCTTGTACAGGGGCCAGGCGGAGACCCAGTACTTC. Amino acids: CASSLYRGQAETQYF. The variable domain in full, completed from reference TRBV5-1 and TRBJ2-5, reads KAGVTQTPRYLIKTRGQQVTLSCSPISGHRSVSWYQQTPGQGLQFLFEYFSETQRNKGNFPGRFSGRQFSNSRSEMNVSTLELGDSALYLCASSLYRGQAETQYFGPGTRLLVL.

The table lists this clonotype with many counts. CDR3 residues: CASNTGAGPDYGYTF. The CDR3 nucleotides are TGTGCCAGCAATACAGGGGCCGGTCCCGACTATGGCTACACCTTC. V and J are TRBV28 and TRBJ1-2, with 7 bases matching TRBD1. V was clipped by 7 bases and J by 3 bases; unmatched bases: 11. This CDR3 is 15 amino acids long. Germline loops: CDR1 MDHEN, CDR2 SYDVKM.

The table lists this clonotype with many counts. The chain uses TRBV20-1 and TRBJ1-1; D possibly corresponds to TRBD1 (5 bases). The germline V and J ends were trimmed by 2 bases and 0 bases, with 13 bases remaining between them. In germline, CDR1 is DFQATT, CDR2 SNEGSKA (reference sequence). This CDR3 is 15 amino acids long. CDR3 in amino acids: CSARSKGGVNTEAFF. In DNA, the CDR3 is TGCAGTGCTAGAAGTAAAGGAGGGGTGAACACTGAAGCTTTCTTT.

The chain employs TRBV7-9 and TRBJ2-7; TRBD1 matches 7 bases. The CDR3 extends over 14 amino acids. V was pared by 4 bases and J by 3 bases, with 6 bases of the junction left unmatched. CDR1 and CDR2 (germline): SEHNR, FQNEAQ (reference sequence). In nucleotides, the CDR3 is TGTGCCAGCAGCTACAGGGGAAATTACTACGAGCAGTACTTC. Its protein is CASSYRGNYYEQYF. Complete variable domain (other parts from reference TRBV7-9 and TRBJ2-7): DTGVSQNPRHKITKRGQNVTFRCDPISEHNRLYWYRQTLGQGPEFLTYFQNEAQLEKSRLLSDRFSAERPKGSFSTLEIQRTEQGDSAMYLCASSYRGNYYEQYFGPGTRLTVT.

For the CDR3, the DNA is TGTGCCAGCAGCCCGGGACTAGGCGGATCTGGCACAGATACGCAGTATTTT. The encoded protein is CASSPGLGGSGTDTQYF. This chain uses TRBV7-3 with TRBJ2-3; TRBD2 agrees at 8 bases. Germline loops: CDR1 SGHTA, CDR2 FQGTGA. V lost 5 bases and J lost 1; bases outside the gene matches: 11. The CDR3 length is 17 residues.

This clonotype was observed a few times. The chain has TRBV29-1 and TRBJ2-5; D uncertain. Trimming took off 0 bases at V and 5 bases at J, with 10 bases between the two ends. CDR1 and CDR2 from the germline V gene are SQVTM and ANQGSEA. This CDR3 has 13 amino acids. CDR3 sequence reads: CSVEDGSRETQYF. The CDR3 nucleotides are TGCAGCGTTGAAGATGGCTCGAGGGAGACCCAGTACTTC.

In this sample, this clonotype turned up a few times. CDR3 residues: CASSQDWASHTQYF. CDR3 DNA sequence: TGTGCCAGCAGCCAAGATTGGGCTAGTCATACGCAGTATTTT. The V gene is TRBV3-1, the J gene TRBJ2-3; D uncertain. The V end was cut by 0 bases, the J end by 7 bases, with 11 bases between. CDR1 is LGHDT, CDR2 YNNKEL, per germline (reference sequence). The CDR3 is 14 residues long.

Ten or more counts support this clonotype. This chain uses TRBV7-6 with TRBJ2-7; D remains unclear. V lost 5 bases to trimming and J lost 0 bases, with 8 bases between them. The germline gives CDR1 SGHVS, CDR2 FNYEAQ. The CDR3 extends over 13 amino acids. CDR3 in amino acids: CASSQSPSYEQYF. The CDR3 coding sequence is TGTGCCAGCAGCCAATCCCCCTCCTACGAGCAGTACTTC.

This clonotype appeared many times. V usage is TRBV6-1 and J usage is TRBJ2-3; D call uncertain. Trimming took 4 bases from V and 1 from J, leaving 6 bases between them. From germline, CDR1 is MNHNS and CDR2 SASEGT. This CDR3 comprises 13 residues. CDR3 DNA sequence: TGTGCCAGCAGTGGTCTGGGCACAGATACGCAGTATTTT. Translation: CASSGLGTDTQYF.

The chain combines TRBV4-2 with TRBJ2-1; D not certain. Trimming stripped 1 base from V and 10 bases from J, with 11 bases between. Germline CDR1 and CDR2: LGHNA and YNFKEQ. The length of the CDR3 is 13 residues. CDR3 sequence: CASSQASTVEQFF. CDR3 DNA: TGTGCCAGCAGCCAAGCCTCTACGGTCGAGCAGTTCTTC.

V is TRBV10-2 and J is TRBJ2-7, with D possibly TRBD2 on 6 matching bases. Germline V CDR1 and CDR2: WSHSY, SAAADI. Trimming took 5 bases from V and 2 from J, leaving 13 bases between them. The CDR3 consists of 14 residues. CDR3 sequence: CASSHRTTPYEQYF. DNA for the CDR3: TGCGCCAGCAGTCACCGGACTACCCCCTACGAGCAGTACTTC.

The DNA for the CDR3 is TGTGCCAGCAGTGATCGAGCCCACCAAAAACTGTTTTTT. This encodes CASSDRAHQKLFF. The chain joins TRBV6-1 to TRBJ1-4; D is unresolved. The CDR3 extends over 13 amino acids. From germline, CDR1 is MNHNS and CDR2 SASEGT. V gave up 3 bases and J gave up 9 bases, with 11 bases separating them.

This clonotype has at least ten counts. The rearrangement links TRBV20-1 to TRBJ1-2; D is unresolved. This CDR3 is 12 amino acids long. Looked up from germline, CDR1 is DFQATT and CDR2 is SNEGSKA (reference sequence). Between the trimmed V and J ends, which lost 3 bases and 1 base, there was a span of 6 bases. CDR3 amino acids: CSASTVNYGYTF. The DNA for the CDR3 is TGCAGTGCTAGCACAGTTAACTATGGCTACACCTTC.

This clonotype was found a few times. The chain carries TRBV7-3 and TRBJ2-3, with a tentative D call TRBD2 (7 bases). The CDR3 is made up of 15 amino acids. V was shortened by 7 bases and J by 5 bases, with 19 bases between the two germline ends. Germline values: CDR1 SGHTA, CDR2 FQGTGA. CDR3 nucleotides: TGTGCCAGCAACCCCAGTGGGGGGGGCTTAGATACGCAGTATTTT. It translates to CASNPSGGGLDTQYF.

This clonotype was observed a handful of times. The CDR3: CASSPQRPGSQAKVGELFF. CDR3 sequence (DNA): TGTGCCAGCAGCCCTCAGCGGCCCGGGTCCCAGGCGAAAGTGGGGGAGCTGTTTTTT. This chain joins TRBV6-2 or TRBV6-3 and TRBJ2-2, with D tentatively TRBD2 (5 bases). The CDR3 length is 19 residues. The ends were cut back, 6 bases at V and 8 bases at J, with 31 bases in the middle. CDR1 and CDR2 from the germline V gene are MNHEY and SVGEGT.

This clonotype occurred many times. The chain employs TRBV9 and TRBJ1-6; 9 bases fit TRBD1. This CDR3 contains 14 residues. Germline loops: CDR1 SGDLS, CDR2 YYNGEE. V shed 5 bases and J 8 bases; nucleotides not matched to a gene: 5. CDR3 sequence: CASSGGQGDSPLHF. The CDR3 DNA sequence: TGTGCCAGCAGTGGGGGACAGGGAGATTCACCCCTCCACTTT. Supplemented by reference TRBV9 and TRBJ1-6, the full variable domain reads DSGVTQTPKHLITATGQRVTLRCSPRSGDLSVYWYQQSLDQGLQFLIQYYNGEERAKGNILERFSAQQFPDLHSELNLSSLELGDSALYFCASSGGQGDSPLHFGNGTRLTVT.

V usage is TRBV11-2 and J usage is TRBJ2-1, with TRBD2 identical over 8 bases. Germline V gene sequence: CDR1 SGHAT, CDR2 FQNNGV. This CDR3 spans 23 amino acids. With 5 bases clipped from V and 0 bases from J, the junction kept 27 bases outside the gene matches. CDR3 in DNA: TGTGCCAGCAGCCCAGACCCCCTACTTATCGGGGGGGCCACCTACGACTCCTACAATGAGCAGTTCTTC. As protein: CASSPDPLLIGGATYDSYNEQFF.

The CDR3 spells CAITDRETGELFF. The DNA for the CDR3 is TGTGCCATCACAGACAGGGAAACCGGGGAGCTGTTTTTT. The gene calls are TRBV10-3 and TRBJ2-2, with 7 bases that match TRBD1. Germline lookup yields CDR1 ENHRY and CDR2 SYGVKD. V trimming: 7 bases; J trimming: 5 bases; junction bases outside the gene matches: 4. The length of the CDR3 is 13 residues.